This T cell receptor (beta chain) originates from a study of T-cell memory formation after mild COVID-19. Whole-study results and caveats: Day 37-peaking second-wave clones had unconfirmed SARS-CoV-2 specificity. A second wave expanding day 15 to 37 was CD4+-biased; contracting clones were balanced.

On this clonotype itself: The target antigen is unknown.

TCRdb processed the 5' RACE reads anew with MiXCR; each CDR3 protein has one entry. Of roughly 620,000 distinct CDR3 sequences listed, approximately 19% are singletons. Trimming shortened V by 7 bases and J by 1 base, and 18 bases separated the two germline ends. The CDR3 runs to 16 residues. The germline V gene encodes CDR1 SEHNR and CDR2 FQNEAQ (reference sequence). Sequencing used PBMCs or a T cell subset sorted from them (not recorded which). The receptor's source is an adult woman who had mild COVID-19 (a few samples of this study predate the infection). Cell type and time point are not known. The chain employs TRBV7-9 and TRBJ2-3; D is tentatively TRBD1 or TRBD2 (5 bases each). This chain's CDR3 is CASTPRDGARTDTQYF. The CDR3, as DNA: TGTGCCAGCACCCCGAGGGACGGAGCTCGCACAGATACGCAGTATTTT.